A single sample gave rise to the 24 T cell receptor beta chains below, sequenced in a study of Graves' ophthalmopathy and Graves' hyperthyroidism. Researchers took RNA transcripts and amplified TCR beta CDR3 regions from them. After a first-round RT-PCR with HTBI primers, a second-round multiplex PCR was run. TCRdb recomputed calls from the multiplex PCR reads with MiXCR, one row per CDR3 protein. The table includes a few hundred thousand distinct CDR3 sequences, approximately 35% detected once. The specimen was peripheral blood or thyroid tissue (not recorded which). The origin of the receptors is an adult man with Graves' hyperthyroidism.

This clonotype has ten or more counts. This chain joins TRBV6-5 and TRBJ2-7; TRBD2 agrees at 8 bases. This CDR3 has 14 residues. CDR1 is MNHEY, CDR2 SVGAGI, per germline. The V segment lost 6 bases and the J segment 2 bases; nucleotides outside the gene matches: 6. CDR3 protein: CASREIAGPYEQYF. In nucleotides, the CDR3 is TGTGCCAGCAGGGAGATAGCGGGGCCCTACGAGCAGTACTTC.

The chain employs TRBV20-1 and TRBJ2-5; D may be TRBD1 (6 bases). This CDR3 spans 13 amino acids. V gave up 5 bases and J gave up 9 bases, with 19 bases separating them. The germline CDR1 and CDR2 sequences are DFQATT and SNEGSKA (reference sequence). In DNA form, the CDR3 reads TGCAGTGCTGTGGACAGCGATAATCAGCCCCAGTACTTC. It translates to CSAVDSDNQPQYF.

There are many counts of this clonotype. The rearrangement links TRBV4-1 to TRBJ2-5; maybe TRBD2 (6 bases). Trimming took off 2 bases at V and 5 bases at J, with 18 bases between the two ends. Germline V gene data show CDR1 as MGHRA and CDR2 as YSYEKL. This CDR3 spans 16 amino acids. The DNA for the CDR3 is TGCGCCAGCAGCCAAACTAGCAGTTCGAAGGGGGAGACCCAGTACTTC. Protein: CASSQTSSSKGETQYF.

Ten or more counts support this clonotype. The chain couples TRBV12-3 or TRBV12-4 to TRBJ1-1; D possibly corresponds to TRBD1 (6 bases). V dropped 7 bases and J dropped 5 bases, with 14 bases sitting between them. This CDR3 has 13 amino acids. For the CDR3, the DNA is TGTGCCAGCACTCAACAGGGCTGGACTGAAGCTTTCTTT. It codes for CASTQQGWTEAFF.

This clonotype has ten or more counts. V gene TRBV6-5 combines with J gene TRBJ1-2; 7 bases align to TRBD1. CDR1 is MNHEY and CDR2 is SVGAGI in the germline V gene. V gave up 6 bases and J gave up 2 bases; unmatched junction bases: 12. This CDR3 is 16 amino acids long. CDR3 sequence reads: CASRRIGTAFNYGYTF. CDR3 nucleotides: TGTGCCAGCAGGAGAATTGGGACAGCCTTCAACTATGGCTACACCTTC.

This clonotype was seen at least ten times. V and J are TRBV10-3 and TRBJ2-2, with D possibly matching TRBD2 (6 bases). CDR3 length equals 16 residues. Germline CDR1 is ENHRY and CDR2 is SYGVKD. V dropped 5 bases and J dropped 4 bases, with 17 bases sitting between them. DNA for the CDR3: TGTGCCATCAGTCCTTCTAGCGAGGGGACCACCGGGGAGCTGTTTTTT. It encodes CAISPSSEGTTGELFF.

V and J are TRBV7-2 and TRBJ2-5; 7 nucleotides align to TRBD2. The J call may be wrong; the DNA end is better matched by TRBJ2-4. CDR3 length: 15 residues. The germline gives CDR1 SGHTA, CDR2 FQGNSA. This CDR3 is CASSLAGGLGNIQYF. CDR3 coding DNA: TGTGCCAGCAGCTTGGCCGGGGGGTTGGGGAACATTCAGTACTTC.

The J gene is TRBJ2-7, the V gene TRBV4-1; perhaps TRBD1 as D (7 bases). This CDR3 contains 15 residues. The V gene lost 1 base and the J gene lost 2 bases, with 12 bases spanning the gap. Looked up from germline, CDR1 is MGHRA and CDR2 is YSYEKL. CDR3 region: CASSQGQGLPYEQYF. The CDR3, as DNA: TGCGCCAGCAGCCAAGGACAGGGACTTCCCTACGAGCAGTACTTC.

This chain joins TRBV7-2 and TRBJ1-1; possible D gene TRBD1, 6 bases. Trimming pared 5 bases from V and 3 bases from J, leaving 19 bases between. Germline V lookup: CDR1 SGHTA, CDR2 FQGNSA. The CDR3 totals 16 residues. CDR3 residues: CASSAGGGGMDTEAFF. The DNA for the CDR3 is TGTGCCAGCAGCGCTGGGGGGGGGGGCATGGACACTGAAGCTTTCTTT.

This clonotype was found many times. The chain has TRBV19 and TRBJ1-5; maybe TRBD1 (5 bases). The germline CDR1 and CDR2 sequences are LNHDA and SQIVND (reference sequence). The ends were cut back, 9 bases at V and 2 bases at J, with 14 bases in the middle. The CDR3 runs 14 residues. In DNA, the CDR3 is TGTGCCAGGCCACCGGGACGGGGCAATCAGCCCCAGCATTTT. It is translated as CARPPGRGNQPQHF.

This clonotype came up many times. The CDR3 region is CASSLERDMELFF. In DNA form, the CDR3 reads TGCGCCAGCAGCTTAGAGCGGGATATGGAGCTGTTTTTT. The V and J genes are TRBV5-1 and TRBJ2-2; 7 nucleotides agree with TRBD2. This CDR3 has 13 residues. V was pared by 2 bases and J by 10 bases, with 5 bases of the junction left unmatched. The germline V gene has CDR1 SGHRS and CDR2 YFSETQ.

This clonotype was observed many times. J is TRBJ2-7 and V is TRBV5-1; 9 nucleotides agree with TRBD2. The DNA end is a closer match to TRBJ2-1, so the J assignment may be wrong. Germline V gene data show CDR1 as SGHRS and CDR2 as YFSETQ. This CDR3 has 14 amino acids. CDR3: CASSWAGGLDEQFF. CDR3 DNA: TGCGCCAGCAGCTGGGCGGGAGGGCTGGATGAGCAGTTCTTC.

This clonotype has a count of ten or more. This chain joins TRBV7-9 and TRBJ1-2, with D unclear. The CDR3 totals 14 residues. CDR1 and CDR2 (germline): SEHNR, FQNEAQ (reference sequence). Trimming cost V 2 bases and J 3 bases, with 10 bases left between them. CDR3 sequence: CASSLTGADYGYTF. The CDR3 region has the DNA TGTGCCAGCAGCTTAACGGGCGCCGACTATGGCTACACCTTC.

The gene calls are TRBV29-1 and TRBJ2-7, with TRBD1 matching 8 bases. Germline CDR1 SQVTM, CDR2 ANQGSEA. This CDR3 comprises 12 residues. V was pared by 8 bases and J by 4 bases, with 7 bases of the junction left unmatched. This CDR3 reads CSLGQADYEQYF. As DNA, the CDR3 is TGCAGCTTGGGACAGGCCGATTACGAGCAGTACTTC.

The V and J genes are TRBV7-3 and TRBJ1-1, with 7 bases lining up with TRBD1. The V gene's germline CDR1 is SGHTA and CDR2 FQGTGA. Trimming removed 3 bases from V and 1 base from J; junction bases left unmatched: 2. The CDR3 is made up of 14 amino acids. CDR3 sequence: CASSFRTGNTEAFF. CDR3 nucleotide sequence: TGTGCCAGCAGCTTTCGGACAGGGAACACTGAAGCTTTCTTT.

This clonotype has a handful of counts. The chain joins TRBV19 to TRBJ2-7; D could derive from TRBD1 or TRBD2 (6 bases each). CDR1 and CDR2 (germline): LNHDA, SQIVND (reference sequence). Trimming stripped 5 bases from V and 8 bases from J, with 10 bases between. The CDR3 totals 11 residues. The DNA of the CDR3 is TGTGCCAGTAGTGGGGGGACACAGCAGTACTTC. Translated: CASSGGTQQYF.

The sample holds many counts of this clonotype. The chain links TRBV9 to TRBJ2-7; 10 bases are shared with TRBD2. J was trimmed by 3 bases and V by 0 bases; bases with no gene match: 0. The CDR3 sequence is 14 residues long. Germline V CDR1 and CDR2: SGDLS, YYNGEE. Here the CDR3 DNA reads TGTGCCAGCAGCGTAGCTAGCGGGAGCTACGAGCAGTACTTC. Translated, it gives CASSVASGSYEQYF.

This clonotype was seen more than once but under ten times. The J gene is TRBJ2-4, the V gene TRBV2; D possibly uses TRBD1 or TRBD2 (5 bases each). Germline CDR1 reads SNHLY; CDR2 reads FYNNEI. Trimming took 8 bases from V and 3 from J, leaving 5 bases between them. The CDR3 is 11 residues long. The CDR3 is CASGGKNIQYF. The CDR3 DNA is TGTGCCAGCGGGGGCAAAAACATTCAGTACTTC.

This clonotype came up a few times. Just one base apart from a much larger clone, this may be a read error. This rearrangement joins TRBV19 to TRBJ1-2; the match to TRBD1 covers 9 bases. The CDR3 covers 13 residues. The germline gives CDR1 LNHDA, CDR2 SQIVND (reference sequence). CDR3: CASSKQGADGCTF. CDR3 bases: TGTGCCAGTAGTAAACAGGGGGCGGATGGCTGCACCTTC.

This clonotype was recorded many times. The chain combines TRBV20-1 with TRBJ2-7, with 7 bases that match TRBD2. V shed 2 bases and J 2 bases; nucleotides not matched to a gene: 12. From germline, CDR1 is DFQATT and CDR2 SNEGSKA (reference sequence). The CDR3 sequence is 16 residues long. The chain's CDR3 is CSARPRTRQRAYEQYF. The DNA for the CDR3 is TGCAGTGCTAGACCCAGGACTAGACAAAGAGCCTACGAGCAGTACTTC.

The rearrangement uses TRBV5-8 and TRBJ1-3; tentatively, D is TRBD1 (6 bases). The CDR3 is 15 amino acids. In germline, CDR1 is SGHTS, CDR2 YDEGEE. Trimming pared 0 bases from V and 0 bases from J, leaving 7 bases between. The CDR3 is CASSLEGVSGNTIYF. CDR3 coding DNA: TGTGCCAGCAGCTTGGAGGGGGTCTCTGGAAACACCATATATTTT.

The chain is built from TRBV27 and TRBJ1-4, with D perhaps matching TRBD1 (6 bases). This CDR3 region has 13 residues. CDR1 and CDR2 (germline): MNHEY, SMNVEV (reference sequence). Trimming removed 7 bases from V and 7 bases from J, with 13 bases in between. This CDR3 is CASKGGRGEKLFF. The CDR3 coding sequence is TGTGCCAGCAAGGGGGGGCGCGGTGAAAAACTGTTTTTT. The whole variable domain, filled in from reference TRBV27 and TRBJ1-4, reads EAQVTQNPRYLITVTGKKLTVTCSQNMNHEYMSWYRQDPGLGLRQIYYSMNVEVTDKGDVPEGYKVSRKEKRNFPLILESPSPNQTSLYFCASKGGRGEKLFFGSGTQLSVL.

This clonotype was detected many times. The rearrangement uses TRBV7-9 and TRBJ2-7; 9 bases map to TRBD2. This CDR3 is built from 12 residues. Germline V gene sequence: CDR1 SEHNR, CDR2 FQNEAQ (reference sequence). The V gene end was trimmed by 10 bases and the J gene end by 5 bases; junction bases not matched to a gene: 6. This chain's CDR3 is CAIAGESDEQYF. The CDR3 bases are TGTGCCATAGCGGGAGAGAGCGACGAGCAGTACTTC.

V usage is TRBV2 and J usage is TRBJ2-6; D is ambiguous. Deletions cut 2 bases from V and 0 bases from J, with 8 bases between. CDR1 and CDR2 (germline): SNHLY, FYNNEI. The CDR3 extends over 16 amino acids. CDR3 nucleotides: TGTGCCAGCAGTGAATGGCCGGGCTCTGGGGCCAACGTCCTGACTTTC. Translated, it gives CASSEWPGSGANVLTF.